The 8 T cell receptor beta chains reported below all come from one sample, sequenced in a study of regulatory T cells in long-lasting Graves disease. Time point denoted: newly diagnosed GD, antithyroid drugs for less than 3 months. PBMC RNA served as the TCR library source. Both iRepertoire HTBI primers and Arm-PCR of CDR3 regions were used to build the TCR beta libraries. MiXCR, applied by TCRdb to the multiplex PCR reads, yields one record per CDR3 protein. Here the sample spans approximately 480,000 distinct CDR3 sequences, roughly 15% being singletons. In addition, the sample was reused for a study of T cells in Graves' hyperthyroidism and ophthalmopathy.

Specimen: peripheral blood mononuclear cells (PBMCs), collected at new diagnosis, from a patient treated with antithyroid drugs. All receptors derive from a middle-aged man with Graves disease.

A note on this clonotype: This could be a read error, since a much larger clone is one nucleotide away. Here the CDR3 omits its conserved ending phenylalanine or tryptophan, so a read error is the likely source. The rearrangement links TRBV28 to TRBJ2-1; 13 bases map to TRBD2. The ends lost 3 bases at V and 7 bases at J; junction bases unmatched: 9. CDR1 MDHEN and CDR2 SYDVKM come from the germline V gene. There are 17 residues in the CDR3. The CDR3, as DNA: TGTGCCAGCAGTTTGTGGCAGGGACTAGCGGGATTGAATGAGCAGTTCTCC. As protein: CASSLWQGLAGLNEQFS.

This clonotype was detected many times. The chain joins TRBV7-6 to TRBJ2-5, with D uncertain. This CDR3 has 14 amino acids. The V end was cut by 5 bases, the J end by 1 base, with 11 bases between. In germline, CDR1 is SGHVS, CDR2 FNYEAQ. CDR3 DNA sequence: TGTGCCAGCAGCGCCCGCGGCGGCCAAGAGACCCAGTACTTC. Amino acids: CASSARGGQETQYF.

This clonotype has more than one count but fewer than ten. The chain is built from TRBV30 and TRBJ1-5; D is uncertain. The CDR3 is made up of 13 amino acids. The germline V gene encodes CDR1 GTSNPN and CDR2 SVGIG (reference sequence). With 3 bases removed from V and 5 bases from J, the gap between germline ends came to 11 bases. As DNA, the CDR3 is TGTGCCTGGAGCGTTGCAGGACATCAGCCCCAGCATTTT. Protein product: CAWSVAGHQPQHF.

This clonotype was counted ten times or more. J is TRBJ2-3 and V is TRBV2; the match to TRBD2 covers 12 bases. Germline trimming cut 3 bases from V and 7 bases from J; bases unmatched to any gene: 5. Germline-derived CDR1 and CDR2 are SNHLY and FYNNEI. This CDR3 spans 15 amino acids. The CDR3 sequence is CASSELTSGSYTQYF. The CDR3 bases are TGTGCCAGCAGTGAGTTGACTAGCGGGAGTTATACGCAGTATTTT. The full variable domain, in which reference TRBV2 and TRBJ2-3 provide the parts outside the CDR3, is EPEVTQTPSHQVTQMGQEVILRCVPISNHLYFYWYRQILGQKVEFLVSFYNNEISEKSEIFDDQFSVERPDGSNFTLKIRSTKLEDSAMYFCASSELTSGSYTQYFGPGTRLTVL.

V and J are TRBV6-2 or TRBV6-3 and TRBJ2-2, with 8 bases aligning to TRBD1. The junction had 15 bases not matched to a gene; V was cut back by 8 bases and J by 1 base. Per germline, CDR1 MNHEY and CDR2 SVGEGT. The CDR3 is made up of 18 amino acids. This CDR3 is CASENGVGTGMNTGELFF. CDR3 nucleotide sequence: TGTGCCAGCGAGAATGGTGTGGGGACAGGAATGAACACCGGGGAGCTGTTTTTT.

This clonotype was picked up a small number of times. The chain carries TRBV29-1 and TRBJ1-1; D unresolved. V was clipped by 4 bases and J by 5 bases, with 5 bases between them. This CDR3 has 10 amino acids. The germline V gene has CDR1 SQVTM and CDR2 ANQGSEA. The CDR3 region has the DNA TGCAGCGTTGTTGTAACTGAAGCTTTCTTT. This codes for CSVVVTEAFF.

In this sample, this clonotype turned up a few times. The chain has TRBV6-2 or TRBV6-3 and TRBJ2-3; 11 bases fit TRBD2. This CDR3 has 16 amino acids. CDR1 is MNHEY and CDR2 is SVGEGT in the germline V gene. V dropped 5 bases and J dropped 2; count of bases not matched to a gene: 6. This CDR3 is CASSGQGLADTDTQYF. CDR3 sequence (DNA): TGTGCCAGCAGTGGCCAGGGACTAGCGGACACAGATACGCAGTATTTT.

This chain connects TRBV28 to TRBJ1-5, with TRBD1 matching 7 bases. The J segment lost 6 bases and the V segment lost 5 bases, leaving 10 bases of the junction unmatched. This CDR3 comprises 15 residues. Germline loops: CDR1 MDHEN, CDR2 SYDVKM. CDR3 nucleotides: TGTGCCAGCAGTCCCCGCGGAGGGGGCGGTCAGCCCCAGCATTTT. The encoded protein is CASSPRGGGGQPQHF.